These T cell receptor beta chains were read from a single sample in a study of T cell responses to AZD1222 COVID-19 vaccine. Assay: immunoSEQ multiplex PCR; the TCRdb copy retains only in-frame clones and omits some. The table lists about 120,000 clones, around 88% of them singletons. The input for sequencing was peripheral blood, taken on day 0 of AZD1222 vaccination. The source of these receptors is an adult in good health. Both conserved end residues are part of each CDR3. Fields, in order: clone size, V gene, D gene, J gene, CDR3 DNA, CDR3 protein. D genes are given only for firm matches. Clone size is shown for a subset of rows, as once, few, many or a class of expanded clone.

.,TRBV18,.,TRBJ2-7,TGTGCCAGCTCACCACCGGGGCCCCTTGGAGGCTACGAGCAGTACTTC,CASSPPGPLGGYEQYF
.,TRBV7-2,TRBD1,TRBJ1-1,TGTGCCAGCAGCTTAGGACAGGGGGCGGTCGCTGAAGCTTTCTTT,CASSLGQGAVAEAFF
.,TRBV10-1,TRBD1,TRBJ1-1,TGCGCCAGCAGTCCCGAAGAGGGGGCTTACACTGAAGCTTTCTTT,CASSPEEGAYTEAFF
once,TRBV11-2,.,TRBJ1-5,TGTGCCAGCAGCTTAGGGGGGGCGGGTCAGCCCCAGCATTTT,CASSLGGAGQPQHF
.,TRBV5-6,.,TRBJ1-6,TGTGCCAGCAGCTTGGCCATGGTTAACTCCTATAATTCACCCCTCCACTTT,CASSLAMVNSYNSPLHF
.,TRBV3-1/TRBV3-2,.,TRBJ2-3,TGTGCCAGCAGCCAATCGGACGGACTCACAGATACGCAGTATTTT,CASSQSDGLTDTQYF
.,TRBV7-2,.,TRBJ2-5,TGTGCCAGCAGCTTAGGTTTTGCAGCAGAGACCCAGTACTTC,CASSLGFAAETQYF
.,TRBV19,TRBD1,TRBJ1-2,TGTGCCAGCGGGACAGTCAACTATGGCTACACCTTC,CASGTVNYGYTF
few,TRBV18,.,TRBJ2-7,TGTGCCAGCTCACCTGAGGGTATTCCATACGAGCAGTACTTC,CASSPEGIPYEQYF
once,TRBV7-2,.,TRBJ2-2,TGTGCCAGCAGCGCATTAGGGCACACCGGGGAGCTGTTTTTT,CASSALGHTGELFF
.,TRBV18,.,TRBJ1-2,TGTGCCAGCTCACCGAGCGCTTCTAACTATGGCTACACCTTC,CASSPSASNYGYTF
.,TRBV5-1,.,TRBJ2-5,TGCGCCAGCAGCTTGGCTGGGGAAGGGACCCAGTACTTC,CASSLAGEGTQYF
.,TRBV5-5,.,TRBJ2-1,TGTGCCAGCAGCTTGATGGGACAACTTTACAATGAGCAGTTCTTC,CASSLMGQLYNEQFF
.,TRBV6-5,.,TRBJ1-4,TGTGCCATCCTCTCGTTGCCTACAACTAATGAAAAACTGTTTTTT,CAILSLPTTNEKLFF
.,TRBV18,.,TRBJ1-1,TGTGCCAGCTCACCACCGATGGCAGGGTTGAACACTGAAGCTTTCTTT,CASSPPMAGLNTEAFF
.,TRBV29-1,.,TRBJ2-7,TGCAGCGTCCGCGGGACGGTTAGCTCCTACGAGCAGTACTTC,CSVRGTVSSYEQYF
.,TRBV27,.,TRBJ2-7,TGTGCCACCCTCAGCAGGGGTTCCTACGAGCAGTACTTC,CATLSRGSYEQYF
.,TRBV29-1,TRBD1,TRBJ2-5,TGCAGCGTTGAAAGGGGACAGGGGGCAGGAGAGACCCAGTACTTC,CSVERGQGAGETQYF
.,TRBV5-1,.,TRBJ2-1,TGCGCCAGCAGCTTGGGACAGAGCTCCTACAATGAGCAGTTCTTC,CASSLGQSSYNEQFF
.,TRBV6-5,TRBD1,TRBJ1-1,TGTGCCAGCAGGTCCTTCGGGACAGGCACTGAAGCTTTCTTT,CASRSFGTGTEAFF
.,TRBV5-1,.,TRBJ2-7,TGCGCCAGCAGCTTGGCGCCGGGGAACTCCTACGAGCAGTACTTC,CASSLAPGNSYEQYF
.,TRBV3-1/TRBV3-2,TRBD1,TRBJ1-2,TGTGCCAGCAGCCCCGGACAGGCATCCTATGGCTACACCTTC,CASSPGQASYGYTF
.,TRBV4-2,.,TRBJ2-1,TGTGCCAGCAGCCAGGCCGGGACTGGAGAGGACGAGCAGTTCTTC,CASSQAGTGEDEQFF
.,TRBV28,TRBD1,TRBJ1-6,TGTGCCAGCACCAGGGGGACAGATAATTCACCCCTCCACTTT,CASTRGTDNSPLHF
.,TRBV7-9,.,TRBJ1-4,TGTGCCAGCAGCCCAAAGGAGACAGCCTTTAATGAAAAACTGTTTTTT,CASSPKETAFNEKLFF
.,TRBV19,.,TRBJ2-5,TGTGCCAGTAGCCTAGGAAGTGGGGAGACCCAGTACTTC,CASSLGSGETQYF
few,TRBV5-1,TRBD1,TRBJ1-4,TGCGCCAGCAGCGCCCTGGGACAGGGGCTGACGGCTAATGAAAAACTGTTTTTT,CASSALGQGLTANEKLFF
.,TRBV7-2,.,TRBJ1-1,TGTGCCAGCATCCTTAGTACAGGGCTCACTGAAGCTTTCTTT,CASILSTGLTEAFF
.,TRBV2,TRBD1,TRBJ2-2,TGTGCCAGCAGTATCCCGGGACAGGGAACCGGGGAGCTGTTTTTT,CASSIPGQGTGELFF
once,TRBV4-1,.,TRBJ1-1,TGCGCCAGCAGCCACTTGATAGGTGAAGCTTTCTTT,CASSHLIGEAFF
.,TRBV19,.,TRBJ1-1,TGTGCCAGTAGTGGACAGCTGGGGACTGAAGCTTTCTTT,CASSGQLGTEAFF
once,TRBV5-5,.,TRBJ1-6,TGTGCCAGCAGCTTGGGCAGGGACTCACCCCTCCACTTT,CASSLGRDSPLHF
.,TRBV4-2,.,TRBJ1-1,TGTGCCAGCAGCCAAGTGGCACAGAACGAAGCTTTCTTT,CASSQVAQNEAFF
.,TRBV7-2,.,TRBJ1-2,TGTGCCAGCAGCGAAATGACCGCGACTAACTATGGCTACACCTTC,CASSEMTATNYGYTF
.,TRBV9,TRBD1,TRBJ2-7,TGTGCCAGCAGCGTGGGGGACAGGGTAGGAACCTACGAGCAGTACTTC,CASSVGDRVGTYEQYF
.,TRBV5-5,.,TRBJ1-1,TGTGCCAGCAGCTTGGGGGTATCAACTGAAGCTTTCTTT,CASSLGVSTEAFF
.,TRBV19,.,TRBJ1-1,TGTGCCAGTAGTAGGTTCCCAGATGGTACTGAAGCTTTCTTT,CASSRFPDGTEAFF
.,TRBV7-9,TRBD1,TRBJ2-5,TGTGCCAGCAGCTTAGGTTCGACAGGGGAAGAGACCCAGTACTTC,CASSLGSTGEETQYF
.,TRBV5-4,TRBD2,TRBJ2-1,TGTGCCAGCAGCGGTAGCGGGGGATATGAGCAGTTCTTC,CASSGSGGYEQFF
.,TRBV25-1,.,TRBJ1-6,TGTGCCAGCAGTGAATTGGGGAATTCACCCCTCCACTTT,CASSELGNSPLHF
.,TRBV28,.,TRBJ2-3,TGTGCCAGCAGCCTACTGAGAGATACGCAGTATTTT,CASSLLRDTQYF
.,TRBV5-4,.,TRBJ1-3,TGTGCCAGCAGCTTGAGCGGGACTGGAAACACCATATATTTT,CASSLSGTGNTIYF
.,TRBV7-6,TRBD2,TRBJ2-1,TGTGCCAGCATGGGAGCGGGGGGCACTCCACCCTCGGGAGGCAATGAGCAGTTCTTC,CASMGAGGTPPSGGNEQFF